This entry lists 2 T cell receptor beta chains sequenced from one sample in a study of blood T cell repertoires in COVID-19. Clones were read by immunoSEQ multiplex PCR, and TCRdb kept only the in-frame ones, dropping some. The repertoire holds 200,000 or so clones, with 80% to 90% as singletons. Sequencing was performed on peripheral blood. Source of these receptors: a man aged 60-69 years with acute or convalescent COVID-19.

The J gene is TRBJ2-5, the V gene TRBV27; TRBD2 aligns across 10 bases. The CDR3 runs 15 residues. The trim removed 1 base at V and 4 bases at J, leaving 3 bases unmatched. The germline V gene has CDR1 MNHEY and CDR2 SMNVEV (reference sequence). The CDR3 protein is CASSLLSGRAETQYF. The CDR3 DNA reads TGTGCCAGCAGTTTATTAAGCGGGAGGGCAGAGACCCAGTACTTC.

This chain joins TRBV6-5 and TRBJ2-1, with a possible D match to TRBD2 (6 bases). CDR3 length: 14 residues. Trimming took 2 bases from V and 4 from J, leaving 9 bases between them. Per germline, CDR1 MNHEY and CDR2 SVGAGI. In DNA, the CDR3 is TGTGCCAGCAGTTACGGAGGGTTATACAATGAGCAGTTCTTC. Encoded protein: CASSYGGLYNEQFF.